The rows below give T cell receptor beta chains drawn from one sample of a study of Graves' ophthalmopathy and Graves' hyperthyroidism. TCRdb itself ran the multiplex PCR reads through MiXCR, one entry per CDR3 protein. The table has hundreds of thousands of distinct CDR3 sequences, about 20% seen once. The sequenced sample consisted of peripheral blood. All receptors derive from a woman aged 18-30 years with stable Graves' hyperthyroidism. Some clones in this sample may be carry-over from other donors' samples. CDR3s include the opening cysteine and the closing phenylalanine or tryptophan. D genes are given only for firm matches. A clone size is listed for some rows: how often the clone was seen (once, few, many), or a class if it is expanded.

D	length	size	V	J	DNA	CDR3
TRBD1	15	many	TRBV7-2	TRBJ1-5	TGTGCCAGCAGCCGGAGGACAGGGGAGGATCAGCCCCAGCATTTT	CASSRRTGEDQPQHF
TRBD1	18	few	TRBV2	TRBJ2-6	TGTGCCAGCAGTTACAGACAGGGGGCCCTCACTGGGGCCAACGTCCTGACTTTC	CASSYRQGALTGANVLTF
TRBD2	15	NA	TRBV12-3/TRBV12-4	TRBJ2-2	TGTGCCAGCAGCTGGACTAGCGGGAATAGCGGGGAGCTGTTTTTT	CASSWTSGNSGELFF
TRBD2	13	NA	TRBV7-3	TRBJ2-5	TGTGCCAGCAGCCGTAGCGGGACGGAGACCCAGTACTTC	CASSRSGTETQYF
TRBD1	15	many	TRBV2	TRBJ2-4	TGTGCCAGCAGGAGACAGGGTTTTGACGGAAACATTCAGTACTTC	CASRRQGFDGNIQYF
TRBD1	17	many	TRBV11-2	TRBJ1-2	TGTGCCAGCAGCTGGTCTCGGGACAGCCTAGGGAAGCATGGCTACACCTTC	CASSWSRDSLGKHGYTF
NA	13	NA	TRBV18	TRBJ1-1	TGTGCCAGCTCAAACGGGGCAAACACTGAAGCTTTCTTT	CASSNGANTEAFF
NA	12	NA	TRBV29-1	TRBJ2-2	TGCAGCGCTGCAATCCCGAGAGGGGAGCTGTTTTTT	CSAAIPRGELFF
TRBD1	16	NA	TRBV15	TRBJ1-2	TGTGCCACCAGCAGACATCGGGGACAGGCAATAGGTGGCTACACCTTC	CATSRHRGQAIGGYTF
NA	15	NA	TRBV20-1	TRBJ1-1	TGCAGTGCTAGAGTCCCCGGGACCGGTAGCTCTGAAGCTTTCTTT	CSARVPGTGSSEAFF
NA	13	once	TRBV4-3	TRBJ1-2	TGCGCCAGCAGCCAAGGAAGGGGCTATAGCTACACCTTC	CASSQGRGYSYTF
NA	17	many	TRBV24-1	TRBJ2-2	TGTGCCACCAGTGATTTCCCCCGAGTCCCGAACACCGGGGAGCTGTTTTTT	CATSDFPRVPNTGELFF
TRBD2	17	many	TRBV7-9	TRBJ2-7	TGTGCCAGCAGCTTAGCGATAGGACTAGCGGTTCCCTACGAGCAGTACTTC	CASSLAIGLAVPYEQYF
NA	14	many	TRBV11-2	TRBJ1-2	TGTGCCAGCAGCTTAGGGAAGCCGACCCGGGGCTACACCTTC	CASSLGKPTRGYTF
NA	12	many	TRBV12-3/TRBV12-4	TRBJ1-5	TGTGCCAGCCGGGCGGGACATCAGCCCCAGCATTTT	CASRAGHQPQHF
NA	16	many	TRBV27	TRBJ2-7	TGTGCCAGCAGTTTGGAGGGGGCGTTAAGCTCCTACGAGCAGTACTTC	CASSLEGALSSYEQYF
NA	12	NA	TRBV6-2/TRBV6-3	TRBJ2-7	TGTGCCAGCAAAGGGGGGGTCTACGAGCAGTACTTC	CASKGGVYEQYF
NA	14	few	TRBV6-1	TRBJ2-7	TGTGCCAGCAGTGAACAGGACGGGTCCTACGAGCAGTACTTC	CASSEQDGSYEQYF
TRBD1	11	many	TRBV6-5	TRBJ1-1	TGTGCCAGCAGTTACAACAGGGGAGCTTTCTTT	CASSYNRGAFF
TRBD2	15	NA	TRBV6-5	TRBJ2-7	TGTGCCAGCAGTACTCCAGCGGGAAGCTCCTACGAGCAGTACTTC	CASSTPAGSSYEQYF
TRBD1	15	many	TRBV6-5	TRBJ1-2	TGTGCCAGCAGTTACTTACAGGGGGTTGGGTATGGCTACACCTTC	CASSYLQGVGYGYTF
TRBD1	13	few	TRBV10-2	TRBJ1-1	TGCGCCAGCAGTGAGACAGGGGGCACTGAAGCTTTCTTT	CASSETGGTEAFF
NA	14	many	TRBV27	TRBJ2-2	TGTGCCAGCAGTTCGGGGGATGCAACGGGGGAGCTGTTTTTT	CASSSGDATGELFF
NA	11	few	TRBV20-1	TRBJ1-1	TGCAGTGCTATCTTCCTCGCAGAAGCTTTCTTT	CSAIFLAEAFF
NA	18	NA	TRBV7-8	TRBJ1-5	TGTGCCAGCAGCTTAGGGGGGGGCCCCTTGTATAGCAATCAGCCCCAGCATTTT	CASSLGGGPLYSNQPQHF
TRBD2	18	many	TRBV12-3/TRBV12-4	TRBJ2-5	TGTGCCAGCAGTTTTCACGGTCCGGGTAGCGGGGGGGATGAGACCCAGTACTTC	CASSFHGPGSGGDETQYF
NA	17	many	TRBV6-1	TRBJ2-2	TGTGCCAGCAGTGAAGCTTGGGGTTTCGCGAACACCGGGGAGCTGTTTTTT	CASSEAWGFANTGELFF
NA	19	many	TRBV7-2	TRBJ1-1	TGTGCCAGCAGCTTGGTTTCGCGGCGTTGGGCAACAGAGAACACTGAAGCTTTCTTT	CASSLVSRRWATENTEAFF
NA	14	few	TRBV3-1	TRBJ1-2	TGTGCCAGCAGCCACCCAGGGAAGAACTATGGCTACACCTTC	CASSHPGKNYGYTF
NA	16	few	TRBV18	TRBJ2-5	TGTGCCAGCTCACCAAGTAATCCGGGGGCCCGAGAGACCCAGTACTTC	CASSPSNPGARETQYF
TRBD1	13	NA	TRBV27	TRBJ1-2	TGTGCCAGCCGAAGGACAGGGAGGGATGGCTACACCTTC	CASRRTGRDGYTF
TRBD1	14	NA	TRBV19	TRBJ2-4	TGTGCCAGTAGCACTCGACAGGGTAGAAACATTCAGTACTTC	CASSTRQGRNIQYF
NA	15	many	TRBV6-1	TRBJ1-2	TGTGCCAGTAGGGGCCTGAGACAGACCAACTATGGCTACACCTTC	CASRGLRQTNYGYTF
TRBD2	14	few	TRBV20-1	TRBJ2-5	TGCAGTGCTCCCCATCCGACTAGCGGGAGGCACCAGTACTTC	CSAPHPTSGRHQYF
NA	14	NA	TRBV20-1	TRBJ1-5	TGCAGTGTCGGTCCAACCTGGGGGAATCAGCCCCAGCATTTT	CSVGPTWGNQPQHF
NA	17	many	TRBV12-3/TRBV12-4	TRBJ1-2	TGTGCCAGCAGTGACAGTTCTGTCTTCTGGCGTATTTATGGCTACACCTTC	CASSDSSVFWRIYGYTF
NA	18	few	TRBV16	TRBJ1-5	TGTGCCAGCAGCCAATTTTATCCACAGCCATATAGCAATCAGCCCCAGCATTTT	CASSQFYPQPYSNQPQHF
NA	13	many	TRBV12-3/TRBV12-4	TRBJ2-7	TGTGCCAGCAGTTTAGTGGGCTTGGGGGAGCAGTACTTC	CASSLVGLGEQYF
NA	14	many	TRBV6-5	TRBJ2-5	TGTGCCAGCAGTTACCCCGGGGGCCGCGAGACCCAGTACTTC	CASSYPGGRETQYF
TRBD2	15	few	TRBV20-1	TRBJ2-5	TGCAGTGCTTCTGGACTAGCGGAGACCCAAGAGACCCAGTACTTC	CSASGLAETQETQYF
NA	14	many	TRBV10-3	TRBJ2-5	TGTGCCATCAGTGCAACACTTAAACGGGAGACCCAGTACTTC	CAISATLKRETQYF